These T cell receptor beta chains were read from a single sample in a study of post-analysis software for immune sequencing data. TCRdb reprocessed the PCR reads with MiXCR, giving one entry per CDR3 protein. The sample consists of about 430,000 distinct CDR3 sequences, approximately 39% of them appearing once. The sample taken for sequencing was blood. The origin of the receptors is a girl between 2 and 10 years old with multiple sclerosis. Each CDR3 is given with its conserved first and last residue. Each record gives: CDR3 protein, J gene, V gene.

CASSQVGGRANTNYGYTF | TRBJ1-2 | TRBV4-2
CASSLRTSGGYTF | TRBJ1-2 | TRBV12-3/TRBV12-4
CAISGGGPSSYEQYF | TRBJ2-7 | TRBV10-3
CASSGGLAGLDTQYF | TRBJ2-3 | TRBV5-1
CASSLRPKNTGELFF | TRBJ2-2 | TRBV11-2
CASSVVGSYTQYF | TRBJ2-3 | TRBV9
CASSLRRGGLHEQFF | TRBJ2-1 | TRBV7-8
CASSQPGREAVGELFF | TRBJ2-2 | TRBV28
CSAGLDYNEQFF | TRBJ2-1 | TRBV20-1
CASSFEQDTQYF | TRBJ2-3 | TRBV5-1
CSVLSASGANVLTF | TRBJ2-6 | TRBV29-1
CASSPRTDGNQPQHF | TRBJ1-5 | TRBV27
CSVPTHSGSSTDTQYF | TRBJ2-3 | TRBV29-1
CASSYAVGGNEQFF | TRBJ2-1 | TRBV7-2
CATSRTSSGPYNEQFF | TRBJ2-1 | TRBV15
CSTPGAKKLFF | TRBJ1-4 | TRBV20-1
CSARDRVNSNQPQHF | TRBJ1-5 | TRBV20-1
CASTTLGDRPSNEQFF | TRBJ2-1 | TRBV28
CASSAWHEQYF | NA | TRBV28
CAIEDSVSTDTQYF | TRBJ2-3 | TRBV10-3
CSARDTGLAGGPNEQFF | TRBJ2-1 | TRBV20-1
CASSLVGGRLNEKLFF | TRBJ1-4 | TRBV5-7
CSVDSTAEAFF | TRBJ1-1 | TRBV29-1
CASRHGTGDTEAFF | TRBJ1-1 | TRBV6-2/TRBV6-3
CASSYSSGSVNIQYF | TRBJ2-4 | TRBV6-2/TRBV6-3
CASSPGQGQNYGYTF | TRBJ1-2 | TRBV18
CASSLVSLPMDYTF | TRBJ1-2 | TRBV7-9
CASSRGGASYNEQFF | TRBJ2-1 | TRBV3-1
CASSERTSGSSYNEQYF | NA | TRBV6-4
CASSQEALAGGKDTQYF | TRBJ2-3 | TRBV4-2
CASSSGQVSRYEQYF | NA | TRBV28
CSAVKDRNNQPQHF | TRBJ1-5 | TRBV20-1
CASSPNGGYNEQFF | TRBJ2-1 | TRBV11-2
CASSLMPSALETQYF | TRBJ2-5 | TRBV7-9
CASSLGQNNSPLHF | TRBJ1-6 | TRBV7-9
CASSSRTMGQEYNEQFF | TRBJ2-1 | TRBV6-5
CASSLEYLAKNIQYF | TRBJ2-4 | TRBV12-3/TRBV12-4
CASGGEYILAKNIQYF | TRBJ2-4 | TRBV6-1
CASSQAGGSNEKRFF | TRBJ1-4 | TRBV3-1